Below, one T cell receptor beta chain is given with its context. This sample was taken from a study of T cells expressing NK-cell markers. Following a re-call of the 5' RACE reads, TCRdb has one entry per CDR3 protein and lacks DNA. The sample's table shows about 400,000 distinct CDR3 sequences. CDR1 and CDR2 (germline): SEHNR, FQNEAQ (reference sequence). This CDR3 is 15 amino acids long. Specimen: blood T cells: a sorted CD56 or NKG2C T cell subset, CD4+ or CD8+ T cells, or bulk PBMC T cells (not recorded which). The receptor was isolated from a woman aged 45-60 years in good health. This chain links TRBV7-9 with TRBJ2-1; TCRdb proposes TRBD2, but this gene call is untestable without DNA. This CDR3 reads CASSPSLAANNEQFF.